These 8 T cell receptor beta chains were sequenced from one sample in a study of response to subunit inactivated influenza vaccine. One entry per CDR3 protein, called by TCRdb with MiXCR from the RT-PCR reads. This table holds about 180,000 distinct CDR3 sequences, approximately 11% found once. Sequenced material: CD8+ T cells sorted from PBMCs, taken less than 30 months after vaccination. These receptors all stem from a man aged 45 to 75 who received an inactivated influenza vaccine.

This clonotype was seen at least ten times. The rearrangement uses TRBV5-6 and TRBJ2-7; TRBD2 aligns across 10 bases. Germline trimming cut 3 bases from V and 5 bases from J; bases unmatched to any gene: 2. Per germline, CDR1 SGHDT and CDR2 YYEEEE. This CDR3 is 13 amino acids long. The CDR3: CASSYGTSDEQYF. CDR3 bases: TGTGCCAGCAGCTACGGGACTAGCGACGAGCAGTACTTC.

The V call is TRBV9, the J call TRBJ2-7; 10 bases map to TRBD2. The CDR3 length is 16 residues. The junction had 13 bases not matched to a gene; V was cut back by 2 bases and J by 8 bases. Germline V lookup: CDR1 SGDLS, CDR2 YYNGEE. The CDR3 sequence: CASSVERTSGVGKQYF. For the CDR3, the DNA is TGTGCCAGCAGCGTTGAACGCACTAGCGGGGTTGGAAAGCAGTACTTC.

This clonotype was observed a handful of times. The V call is TRBV20-1, the J call TRBJ2-7; 13 bases align to TRBD2. V shed 0 bases, J shed 1 base, and the junction held 9 bases outside the gene matches. CDR1 is DFQATT and CDR2 is SNEGSKA in the germline V gene (reference sequence). This CDR3 has 18 residues. The DNA for the CDR3 is TGCAGTGCTAGAGATCTCACTAGCGGGAGGGCCAGGTCCTACGAGCAGTACTTC. Amino acid sequence: CSARDLTSGRARSYEQYF.

This clonotype was seen more than once but under ten times. The chain is built from TRBV12-3 or TRBV12-4 and TRBJ2-5; TRBD2 matches at 12 bases. Unmatched junction bases numbered 12, after V lost 5 bases and J lost 2 bases. The CDR3 loop spans 18 amino acids. The CDR3 DNA is TGTGCCAGCAGTCCAGGACTAGCGGGACTTCCTCTACAAGAGACCCAGTACTTC. This translates into CASSPGLAGLPLQETQYF.

The chain has TRBV5-5 and TRBJ1-1, with D hard to call. Deletions cut 4 bases from V and 8 bases from J, with 21 bases between. The V gene's germline CDR1 is SGHKS and CDR2 YYEKEE (reference sequence). This CDR3 spans 15 amino acids. Here the CDR3 DNA reads TGTGCCAGCAGCCGAGCCCCTTCTTGGGGATCCGAAGCTTTCTTT. It translates to CASSRAPSWGSEAFF.

This clonotype was recorded a few times. This chain uses TRBV11-2 with TRBJ2-1; D is unresolved. Deletions cut 1 base from V and 10 bases from J, with 11 bases between. CDR3 size: 13 residues. Germline-derived CDR1 and CDR2 are SGHAT and FQNNGV. CDR3 DNA sequence: TGTGCCAGCAGCTTAGTATGGGTCCGGGAGCAGTTCTTC. Protein: CASSLVWVREQFF.

This clonotype was counted between two and nine times. The chain couples TRBV7-9 to TRBJ2-1; D gene ambiguous. The germline V gene has CDR1 SEHNR and CDR2 FQNEAQ (reference sequence). This CDR3 comprises 15 residues. Deletions cut 1 base from V and 4 bases from J, with 11 bases between. CDR3 residues: CASSLVLGSYNEQFF. CDR3 sequence (DNA): TGTGCCAGCAGCTTAGTCTTAGGATCTTACAATGAGCAGTTCTTC.

The chain carries TRBV6-2 or TRBV6-3 and TRBJ2-7, with 7 bases that match TRBD1. Trimming at V came to 7 bases and at J to 0 bases, leaving 6 bases not matched to a gene. Germline-derived CDR1 and CDR2 are MNHEY and SVGEGT. The CDR3 covers 14 residues. CDR3 residues: CASISGTASYEQYF. The CDR3 nucleotides are TGTGCCAGCATTTCCGGGACAGCCTCCTACGAGCAGTACTTC.